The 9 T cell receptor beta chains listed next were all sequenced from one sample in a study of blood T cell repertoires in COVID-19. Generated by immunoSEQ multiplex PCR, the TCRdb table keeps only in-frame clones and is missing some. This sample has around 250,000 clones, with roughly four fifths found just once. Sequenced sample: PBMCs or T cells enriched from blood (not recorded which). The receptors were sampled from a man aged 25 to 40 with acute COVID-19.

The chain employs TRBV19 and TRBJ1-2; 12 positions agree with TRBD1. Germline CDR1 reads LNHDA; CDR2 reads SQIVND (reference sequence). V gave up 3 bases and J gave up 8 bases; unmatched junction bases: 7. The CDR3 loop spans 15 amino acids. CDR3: CASSIPGTGGRGYTF. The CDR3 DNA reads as TGTGCCAGTAGTATCCCCGGGACAGGGGGCCGGGGCTACACCTTC.

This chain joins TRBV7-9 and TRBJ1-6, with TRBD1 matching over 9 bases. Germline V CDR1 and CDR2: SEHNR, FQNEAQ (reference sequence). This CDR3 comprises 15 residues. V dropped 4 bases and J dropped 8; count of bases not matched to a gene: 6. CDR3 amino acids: CASSSTGGGYSPLHF. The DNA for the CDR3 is TGTGCCAGCAGCTCAACAGGGGGCGGCTATTCACCCCTCCACTTT.

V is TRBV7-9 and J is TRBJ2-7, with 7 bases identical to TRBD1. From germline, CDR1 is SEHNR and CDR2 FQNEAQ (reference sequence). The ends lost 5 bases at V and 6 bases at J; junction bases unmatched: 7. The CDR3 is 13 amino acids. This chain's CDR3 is CASSRGQLSEQYV. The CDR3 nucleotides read TGTGCCAGCAGCAGGGGACAGCTCTCCGAGCAGTACGTC.

The CDR3 nucleotides read TGTGCCAGCAGTTCCGGGGGAGCTAGGACTGAAGCTTTCTTT. This translates into CASSSGGARTEAFF. The rearrangement joins TRBV28 to TRBJ1-1; D might be TRBD1 (5 bases). Germline V gene data show CDR1 as MDHEN and CDR2 as SYDVKM. The ends were cut back, 4 bases at V and 5 bases at J, with 14 bases in the middle. This CDR3 spans 14 amino acids.

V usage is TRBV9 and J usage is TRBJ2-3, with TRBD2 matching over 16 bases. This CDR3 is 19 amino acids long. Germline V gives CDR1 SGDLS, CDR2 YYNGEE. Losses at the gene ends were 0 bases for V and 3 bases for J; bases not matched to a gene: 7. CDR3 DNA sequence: TGTGCCAGCAGCGTAGTGGCCGGGACTAGCGGGAGGGCGACAGATACGCAGTATTTT. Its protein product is CASSVVAGTSGRATDTQYF.

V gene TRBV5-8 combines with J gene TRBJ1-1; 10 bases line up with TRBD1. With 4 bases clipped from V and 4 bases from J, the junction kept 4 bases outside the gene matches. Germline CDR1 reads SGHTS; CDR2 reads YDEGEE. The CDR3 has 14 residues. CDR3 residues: CASSLGQGFTEAFF. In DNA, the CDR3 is TGTGCCAGCAGCCTGGGACAGGGGTTCACTGAAGCTTTCTTT.

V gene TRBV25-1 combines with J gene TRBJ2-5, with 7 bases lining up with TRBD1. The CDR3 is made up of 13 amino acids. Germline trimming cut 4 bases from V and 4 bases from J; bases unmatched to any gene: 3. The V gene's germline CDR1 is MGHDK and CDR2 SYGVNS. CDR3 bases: TGTGCCAGCAGTGTAACAGGGGTAGAGACCCAGTACTTC. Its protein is CASSVTGVETQYF.

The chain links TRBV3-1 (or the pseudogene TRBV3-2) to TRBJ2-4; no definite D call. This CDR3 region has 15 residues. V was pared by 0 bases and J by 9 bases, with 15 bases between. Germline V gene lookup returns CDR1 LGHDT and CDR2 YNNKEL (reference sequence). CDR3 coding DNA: TGTGCCAGCAGCCAAGACCGTGTAGGTCGGAGCATTCAGTACTTC. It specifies CASSQDRVGRSIQYF.

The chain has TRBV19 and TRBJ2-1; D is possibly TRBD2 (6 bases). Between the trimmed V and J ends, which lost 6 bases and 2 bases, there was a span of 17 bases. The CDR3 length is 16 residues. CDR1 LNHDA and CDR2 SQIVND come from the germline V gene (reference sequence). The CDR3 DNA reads TGTGCCAGTAGACACGAGGGACTGGCAGCCTACAATGAGCAGTTCTTC. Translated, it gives CASRHEGLAAYNEQFF.